These 25 T cell receptor beta chains were sequenced from one sample in a study of regulatory T cells in long-lasting Graves disease. Arm-PCR of CDR3 regions and iRepertoire HTBI primers were the basis on which TCR beta libraries were built. TCRdb ran MiXCR on the multiplex PCR reads and lists one entry per CDR3 protein. The sample gives roughly 320,000 distinct CDR3 sequences, around 17% of which show up once; roughly 29% is in the top ten. Time point defined: newly diagnosed GD, antithyroid drugs for less than 3 months. PBMCs were the source of the RNA used for TCR sequencing. Separately, the same data were catalogued under a study of T cells in Graves' hyperthyroidism and ophthalmopathy.

The sample in question was peripheral blood mononuclear cells (PBMCs), obtained at new diagnosis, from a patient treated with antithyroid drugs. The receptor source for this set is a man aged 40-49 years with Graves disease.

This clonotype showed up many times. The genes are TRBV6-2 or TRBV6-3 and TRBJ2-1, with D uncertain. V dropped 5 bases and J dropped 6 bases, with 11 bases sitting between them. The germline V gene encodes CDR1 MNHEY and CDR2 SVGEGT. This CDR3 comprises 13 residues. CDR3 nucleotides: TGTGCCAGCAGTCCCCACCAGCGCAATGAGCAGTTCTTC. Its translation is CASSPHQRNEQFF.

The CDR3 region is CASSHLAGRYEQYF. Written as DNA, the CDR3 is TGTGCCAGCAGCCATCTAGCGGGGCGCTACGAGCAGTACTTC. The chain has TRBV7-9 and TRBJ2-7; 9 positions match TRBD2. This CDR3 comprises 14 residues. V was clipped by 5 bases and J by 3 bases; unmatched bases: 5. The germline V gene has CDR1 SEHNR and CDR2 FQNEAQ (reference sequence).

Comments on this clonotype: Since a much larger clone is just one base distant, this may be a read error. The rearrangement uses TRBV7-9 and TRBJ2-5; TRBD2 is a possible D gene (5 bases). With 2 bases removed from V and 11 bases from J, the gap between germline ends came to 15 bases. Germline V lookup: CDR1 SEHNR, CDR2 FQNEAQ (reference sequence). This CDR3 has 13 amino acids. The CDR3 reads CASSLLLANEQYF. The CDR3 region has the DNA TGTGCCAGCAGCTTACTGCTAGCCAATGAGCAGTACTTC. Variable domain in full (rest from reference TRBV7-9 and TRBJ2-5): DTGVSQNPRHKITKRGQNVTFRCDPISEHNRLYWYRQTLGQGPEFLTYFQNEAQLEKSRLLSDRFSAERPKGSFSTLEIQRTEQGDSAMYLCASSLLLANEQYFGPGTRLLVL.

The chain combines TRBV12-5 with TRBJ2-7, with TRBD1 as a possible D gene (5 bases). V was clipped by 1 base and J by 7 bases, with 11 bases between them. The CDR3 contains 13 residues. Germline values: CDR1 LGHNT, CDR2 FRNRAP. CDR3 nucleotide sequence: TGTGCTAGTGGTTTGGCGGTAGGGGATGAGCAGTACTTC. Translating it yields CASGLAVGDEQYF.

This clonotype was counted ten times or more. The CDR3 bases are TGTGCCAGCAGTTTAAAGGTCCTAGGGACAGGGGGCGCGAAGGGTGGCTACACCTTC. Translation: CASSLKVLGTGGAKGGYTF. The chain has TRBV12-3 or TRBV12-4 and TRBJ1-2; TRBD1 aligns across 12 bases. J gave up 7 bases and V 2 bases, and 17 bases lay outside the gene matches. The CDR3 runs 19 residues.

This clonotype was seen a handful of times. This chain uses TRBV5-1 with TRBJ2-5, with D perhaps TRBD1 (5 bases). This CDR3 contains 14 residues. V was cut by 5 bases and J by 5 bases, with 16 bases left in between. CDR1 is SGHRS, CDR2 YFSETQ, per germline. The CDR3 bases are TGCGCCAGCAGTAGGTCCAGGGTCGGGGAGACCCAGTACTTC. Protein: CASSRSRVGETQYF.

This clonotype was observed a handful of times. The rearrangement joins TRBV5-4 to TRBJ2-2; TRBD1 matches 8 bases. The CDR3 covers 17 residues. J lost 4 bases, V lost 4 bases, and 12 bases had no gene match. Germline V gene sequence: CDR1 SGHNT, CDR2 YYREEE (reference sequence). The DNA of the CDR3 is TGTGCCAGCAGCCCGGGTGCGGGACAGGCGGGCACCGGGGAGCTGTTTTTT. It encodes CASSPGAGQAGTGELFF.

V usage is TRBV5-4 and J usage is TRBJ1-1, with D possibly matching TRBD1 (6 bases). The germline V gene encodes CDR1 SGHNT and CDR2 YYREEE (reference sequence). CDR3 length: 16 residues. Trimming pared 1 base from V and 4 bases from J, leaving 17 bases between. The CDR3 protein is CASSLPSTGSGTEAFF. CDR3 sequence (DNA): TGTGCCAGCAGCTTGCCAAGTACAGGGTCTGGCACTGAAGCTTTCTTT. Full variable domain (missing parts from reference TRBV5-4 and TRBJ1-1): ETGVTQSPTHLIKTRGQQVTLRCSSQSGHNTVSWYQQALGQGPQFIFQYYREEENGRGNFPPRFSGLQFPNYSSELNVNALELDDSALYLCASSLPSTGSGTEAFFGQGTRLTVV.

The chain carries TRBV12-3 or TRBV12-4 and TRBJ1-1; D is perhaps TRBD1 (5 bases). The germline V and J ends were trimmed by 6 bases and 1 base, with 9 bases remaining between them. CDR3 length: 13 residues. The CDR3 reads CASRGQANTEAFF. Here the CDR3 DNA reads TGTGCCAGCAGGGGGCAGGCGAACACTGAAGCTTTCTTT.

The rearrangement joins TRBV12-3 or TRBV12-4 to TRBJ1-2, with a weak D call TRBD1 (5 bases). V was cut by 1 base and J by 8 bases, with 8 bases left in between. This CDR3 contains 12 residues. The DNA of the CDR3 is TGTGCCAGCAGTTTAGTAACAGGAGGCTACACCTTC. It specifies CASSLVTGGYTF.

At least ten counts were recorded for this clonotype. This chain links TRBV11-2 with TRBJ2-2; D perhaps matches TRBD2 (6 bases). This CDR3 has 14 residues. CDR1 is SGHAT, CDR2 FQNNGV, per germline. V lost 8 bases and J lost 1, with 11 bases in between. The CDR3 DNA follows: TGTGCCAGCGGCTCTAGCGTGAACACCGGGGAGCTGTTTTTT. Its translation is CASGSSVNTGELFF.

The sample holds many counts of this clonotype. The chain uses TRBV20-1 and TRBJ2-1; no firm D call. Per the germline V gene, CDR1 is DFQATT and CDR2 is SNEGSKA (reference sequence). The V end lost 1 base, the J end lost 7 bases, and 14 bases lay between the germline ends. CDR3 length equals 14 residues. The CDR3 protein is CSARGRTAVNEQFF. In DNA form, the CDR3 reads TGCAGTGCTAGAGGCCGGACGGCAGTGAATGAGCAGTTCTTC.

Concerning this clonotype itself: One base away lies a much larger clone, so this may be a sequencing read error. The CDR3 DNA follows: TGTGCCAGCAGCCAACCCCAGGGGACTAACTGTGGCTACACCTTC. Its protein product is CASSQPQGTNCGYTF. The rearrangement joins TRBV3-1 to TRBJ1-2, with D perhaps matching TRBD1 (6 bases). Germline values: CDR1 LGHDT, CDR2 YNNKEL (reference sequence). The CDR3 extends over 15 amino acids.

This clonotype was counted many times. The gene calls are TRBV20-1 and TRBJ2-1, with no clear D. The germline gives CDR1 DFQATT, CDR2 SNEGSKA (reference sequence). V was cut by 3 bases and J by 7 bases, with 19 bases left in between. The CDR3 consists of 15 residues. CDR3 region: CSARFAGQTPNEQFF. The CDR3 DNA sequence: TGCAGTGCTAGGTTTGCAGGCCAAACCCCTAATGAGCAGTTCTTC.

This clonotype was seen repeatedly, ten times or more. This chain joins TRBV9 and TRBJ2-7, with D possibly TRBD2 on 5 matching bases. Germline loops: CDR1 SGDLS, CDR2 YYNGEE. Trimming pared 4 bases from V and 2 bases from J, leaving 16 bases between. The CDR3 totals 15 residues. CDR3 DNA sequence: TGTGCCAGCAGCCCAGGCTGGACTGCCACCTACGAGCAGTACTTC. Translation: CASSPGWTATYEQYF.

Many counts were recorded for this clonotype. The gene calls are TRBV12-3 or TRBV12-4 and TRBJ1-1; the D gene is possibly TRBD1 (6 bases). The CDR3 is 16 amino acids. Trimming pared 5 bases from V and 4 bases from J, leaving 20 bases between. Here the CDR3 reads CASSLWGAPPVTEAFF. In DNA form, the CDR3 reads TGTGCCAGCAGTCTGTGGGGGGCGCCCCCGGTCACTGAAGCTTTCTTT.

This clonotype has at least ten counts. This chain connects TRBV28 to TRBJ1-6; D might be TRBD1 (5 bases). V shed 3 bases and J shed 7 bases, with 10 bases lying between them. This CDR3 comprises 14 residues. Germline V lookup: CDR1 MDHEN, CDR2 SYDVKM. The CDR3 here is CASSFTGDNSPLHF. CDR3 nucleotides: TGTGCCAGCAGTTTCACGGGGGACAATTCACCCCTCCACTTT.

The chain couples TRBV7-2 to TRBJ2-1; 12 bases map to TRBD2. Trimming at V came to 5 bases and at J to 9 bases, leaving 11 bases not matched to a gene. CDR3 length equals 16 residues. Germline CDR1 reads SGHTA; CDR2 reads FQGNSA. CDR3 residues: CASSLEPLAGGAEQFF. CDR3 in DNA: TGTGCCAGCAGCCTCGAACCCCTAGCGGGAGGGGCTGAGCAGTTCTTC.

In this sample, this clonotype turned up many times. The chain is built from TRBV12-3 or TRBV12-4 and TRBJ1-3; D not resolved. V gave up 3 bases and J gave up 0 bases, with 9 bases separating them. The CDR3 loop spans 15 amino acids. This CDR3 is CASSFGRSSGNTIYF. In DNA form, the CDR3 reads TGTGCCAGCAGTTTCGGCAGAAGCTCTGGAAACACCATATATTTT.

Remarks on this clonotype: This could be a read error, since a much larger clone is one nucleotide away. The rearrangement uses TRBV27 and TRBJ2-2; possibly TRBD1 or TRBD2 for D (5 bases each). The CDR3 length is 14 residues. CDR1 is MNHEY, CDR2 SMNVEV, per germline (reference sequence). The CDR3 spells CASRKGRNTEELFF. CDR3 DNA: TGTGCCAGCAGAAAGGGACGGAACACCGAGGAGCTGTTTTTT.

This clonotype was picked up many times. The chain uses TRBV2 and TRBJ1-4, with a tentative D call TRBD1 (6 bases). Germline V gene data show CDR1 as SNHLY and CDR2 as FYNNEI. Trimming stripped 9 bases from V and 5 bases from J, with 16 bases between. This CDR3 is built from 14 residues. The CDR3 loop reads CASQSGTRNEKLFF. CDR3 DNA: TGTGCCAGTCAATCCGGGACAAGAAATGAAAAACTGTTTTTT. Complete variable domain (other parts from reference TRBV2 and TRBJ1-4): EPEVTQTPSHQVTQMGQEVILRCVPISNHLYFYWYRQILGQKVEFLVSFYNNEISEKSEIFDDQFSVERPDGSNFTLKIRSTKLEDSAMYFCASQSGTRNEKLFFGSGTQLSVL.

On this clonotype: A far bigger clonotype differs at one base, so this is likely a read error. This sequence joins TRBV12-3 or TRBV12-4 and TRBJ1-1; no definite D call. The CDR3 extends over 14 amino acids. Trimming took 8 bases from V and 0 from J, leaving 13 bases between them. Here the CDR3 DNA reads TGTGCCAGCGGCCTAGGGCTGTTGAACACTGAAGCTTTCTTT. Translation: CASGLGLLNTEAFF.

Comments on this clonotype: A read error may explain this, as a much larger clone is one base away. The V call is TRBV18, the J call TRBJ1-2; 11 positions match TRBD1. The V and J ends lost 4 bases and 8 bases, in that order; junction bases with no gene match: 9. Germline V gene data show CDR1 as KGHSH and CDR2 as LQKENI. This CDR3 has 15 residues. This CDR3 reads CASSRPSDRGRGYTF. The CDR3 DNA reads as TGTGCCAGCTCACGACCCTCGGACAGGGGGCGCGGCTACACCTTC.

This clonotype was counted ten times or more. The chain carries TRBV6-9 and TRBJ2-5; D unclear. The CDR3 extends over 12 amino acids. V lost 3 bases to trimming and J lost 3 bases, with 5 bases between them. Germline V lookup: CDR1 MNHGY, CDR2 SVAAGI. This CDR3 is CASSYPEETQYF. CDR3 DNA sequence: TGTGCCAGCAGTTACCCAGAAGAGACCCAGTACTTC.

The sample holds many counts of this clonotype. V usage is TRBV2 and J usage is TRBJ1-2, with unresolved D. The germline V and J ends were trimmed by 6 bases and 4 bases, with 12 bases remaining between them. Germline CDR1 is SNHLY and CDR2 is FYNNEI. The CDR3 has 13 amino acids. Here the CDR3 DNA reads TGTGCCAGCAGCGATATGGCCCCCTATGGCTACACCTTC. Translated: CASSDMAPYGYTF.